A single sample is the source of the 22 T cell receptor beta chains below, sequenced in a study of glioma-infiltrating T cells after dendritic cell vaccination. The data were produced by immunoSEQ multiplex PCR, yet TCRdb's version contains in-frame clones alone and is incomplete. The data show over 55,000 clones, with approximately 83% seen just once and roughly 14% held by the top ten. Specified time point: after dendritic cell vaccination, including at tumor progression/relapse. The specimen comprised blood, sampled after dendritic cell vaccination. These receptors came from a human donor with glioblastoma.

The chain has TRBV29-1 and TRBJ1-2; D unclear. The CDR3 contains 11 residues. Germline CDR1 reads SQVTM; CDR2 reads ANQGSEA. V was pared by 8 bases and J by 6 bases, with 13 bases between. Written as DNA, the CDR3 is TGCAGCTCGGAGGTTGGGGATGGCTACACCTTC. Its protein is CSSEVGDGYTF.

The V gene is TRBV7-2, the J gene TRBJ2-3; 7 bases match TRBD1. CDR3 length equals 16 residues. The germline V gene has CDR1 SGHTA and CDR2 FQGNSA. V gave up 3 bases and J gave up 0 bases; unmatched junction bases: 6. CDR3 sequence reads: CASSFRTGPSTDTQYF. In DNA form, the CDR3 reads TGTGCCAGCAGCTTCCGGACAGGTCCTAGCACAGATACGCAGTATTTT.

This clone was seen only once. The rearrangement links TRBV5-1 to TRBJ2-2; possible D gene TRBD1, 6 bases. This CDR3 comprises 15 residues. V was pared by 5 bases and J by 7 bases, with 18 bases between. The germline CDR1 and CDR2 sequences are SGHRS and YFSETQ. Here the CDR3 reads CASSQPTGPGGELFF. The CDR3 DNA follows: TGCGCCAGCAGTCAGCCAACAGGGCCAGGCGGGGAGCTGTTTTTT.

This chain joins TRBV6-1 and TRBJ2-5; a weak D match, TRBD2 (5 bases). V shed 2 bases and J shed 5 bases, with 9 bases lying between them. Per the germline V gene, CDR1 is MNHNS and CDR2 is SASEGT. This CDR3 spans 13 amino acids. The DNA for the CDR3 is TGTGCCAGCAGTGAACTAGTAGCGGAGACCCAGTACTTC. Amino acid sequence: CASSELVAETQYF.

Here the CDR3 reads CASSLVQGFNEQYF. CDR3 DNA: TGCGCCAGCAGCTTGGTCCAGGGCTTTAACGAGCAGTACTTC. This chain uses TRBV5-1 with TRBJ2-7; maybe TRBD1 (5 bases). V was clipped by 0 bases and J by 5 bases, with 12 bases between them. The CDR3 extends over 14 amino acids. Germline V gene sequence: CDR1 SGHRS, CDR2 YFSETQ.

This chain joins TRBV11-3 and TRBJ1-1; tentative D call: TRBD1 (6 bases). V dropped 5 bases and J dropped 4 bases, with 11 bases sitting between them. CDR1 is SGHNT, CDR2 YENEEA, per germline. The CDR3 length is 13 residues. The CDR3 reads CASSPGEFTEAFF. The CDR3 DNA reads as TGTGCCAGCAGCCCAGGGGAGTTCACTGAAGCTTTCTTT.

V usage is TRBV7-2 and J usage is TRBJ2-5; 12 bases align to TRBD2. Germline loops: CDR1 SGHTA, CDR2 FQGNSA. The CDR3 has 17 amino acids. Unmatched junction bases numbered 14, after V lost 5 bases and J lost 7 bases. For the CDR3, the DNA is TGTGCCAGCAGCCTCCGGACTAGCGGGGTCCGCTGGGTGACCCAGTACTTC. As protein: CASSLRTSGVRWVTQYF.

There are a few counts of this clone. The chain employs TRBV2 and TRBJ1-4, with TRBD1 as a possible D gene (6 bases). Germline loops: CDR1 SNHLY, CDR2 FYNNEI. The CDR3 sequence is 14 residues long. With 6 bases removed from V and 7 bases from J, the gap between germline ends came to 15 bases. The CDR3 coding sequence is TGTGCCAGCAGGGAACAGGGCCAGACTGAAAAACTGTTTTTT. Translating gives CASREQGQTEKLFF.

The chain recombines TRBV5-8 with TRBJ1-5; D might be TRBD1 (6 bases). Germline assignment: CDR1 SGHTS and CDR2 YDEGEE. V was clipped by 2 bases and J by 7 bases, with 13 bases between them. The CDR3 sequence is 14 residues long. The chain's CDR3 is CASSLRGGRQPQHF. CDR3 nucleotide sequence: TGTGCCAGCAGCTTAAGAGGGGGACGACAGCCCCAGCATTTT.

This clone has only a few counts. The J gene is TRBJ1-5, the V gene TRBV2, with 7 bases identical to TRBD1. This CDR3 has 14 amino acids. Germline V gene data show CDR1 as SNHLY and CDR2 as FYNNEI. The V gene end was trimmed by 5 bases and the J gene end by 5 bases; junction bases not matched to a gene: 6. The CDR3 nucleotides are TGTGCCAGCAGTCCGGACAGGATATATCAGCCCCAGCATTTT. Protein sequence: CASSPDRIYQPQHF.

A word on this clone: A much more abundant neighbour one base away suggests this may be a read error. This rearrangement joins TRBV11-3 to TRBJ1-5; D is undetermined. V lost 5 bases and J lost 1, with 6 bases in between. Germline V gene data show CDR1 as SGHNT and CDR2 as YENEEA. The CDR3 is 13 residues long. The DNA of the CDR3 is TGTGCCAGCAGCCCCGGGAGCAATCAGCCCCAGCATTTT. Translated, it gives CASSPGSNQPQHF.

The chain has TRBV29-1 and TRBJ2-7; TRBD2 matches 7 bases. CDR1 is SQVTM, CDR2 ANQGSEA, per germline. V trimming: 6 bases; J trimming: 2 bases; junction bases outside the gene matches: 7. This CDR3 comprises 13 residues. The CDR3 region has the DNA TGCAGCGTGGCGAGCGGGGCTACCTACGAGCAGTACTTC. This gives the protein CSVASGATYEQYF.

The CDR3 sequence is CASTVAGAGGGEQFF. CDR3 in DNA: TGTGCCAGCACGGTAGCGGGGGCCGGGGGGGGAGAGCAGTTCTTC. The chain is built from TRBV7-2 and TRBJ2-1; 9 positions match TRBD2. The CDR3 totals 15 residues. From germline, CDR1 is SGHTA and CDR2 FQGNSA. The J segment lost 10 bases and the V segment lost 7 bases, leaving 14 bases of the junction unmatched.

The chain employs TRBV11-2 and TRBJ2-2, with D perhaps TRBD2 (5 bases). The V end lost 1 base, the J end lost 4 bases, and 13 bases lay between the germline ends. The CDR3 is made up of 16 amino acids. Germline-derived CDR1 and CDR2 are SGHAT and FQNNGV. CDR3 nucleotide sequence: TGTGCCAGCAGCTTAGCTGATAGCGAGCTCACCGGGGAGCTGTTTTTT. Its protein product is CASSLADSELTGELFF.

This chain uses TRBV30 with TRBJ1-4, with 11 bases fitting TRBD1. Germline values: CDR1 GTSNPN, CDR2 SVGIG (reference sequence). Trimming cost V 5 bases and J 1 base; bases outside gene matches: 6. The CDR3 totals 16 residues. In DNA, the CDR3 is TGTGCCTGGGCTTCGGGACAGGGGGAAACTAATGAAAAACTGTTTTTT. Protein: CAWASGQGETNEKLFF.

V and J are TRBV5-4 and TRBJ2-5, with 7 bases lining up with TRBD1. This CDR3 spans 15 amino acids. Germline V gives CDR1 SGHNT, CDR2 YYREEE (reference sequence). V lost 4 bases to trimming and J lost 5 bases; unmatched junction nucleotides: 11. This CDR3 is CASSPTGVSYETQYF. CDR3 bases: TGTGCCAGCAGCCCAACAGGGGTTAGTTATGAGACCCAGTACTTC.

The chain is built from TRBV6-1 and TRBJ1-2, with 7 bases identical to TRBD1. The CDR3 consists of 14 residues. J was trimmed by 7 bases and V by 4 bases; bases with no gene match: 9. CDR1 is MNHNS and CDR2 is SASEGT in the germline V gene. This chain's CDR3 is CASSGEQGNGGYTF. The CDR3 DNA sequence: TGTGCCAGCAGTGGCGAACAGGGGAACGGTGGCTACACCTTC.

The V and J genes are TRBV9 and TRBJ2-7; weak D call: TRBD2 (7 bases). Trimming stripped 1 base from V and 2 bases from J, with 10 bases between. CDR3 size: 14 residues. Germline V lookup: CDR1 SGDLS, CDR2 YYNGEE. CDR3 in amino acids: CASSVRGAPYEQYF. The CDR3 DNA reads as TGTGCCAGCAGCGTACGGGGGGCACCCTACGAGCAGTACTTC.

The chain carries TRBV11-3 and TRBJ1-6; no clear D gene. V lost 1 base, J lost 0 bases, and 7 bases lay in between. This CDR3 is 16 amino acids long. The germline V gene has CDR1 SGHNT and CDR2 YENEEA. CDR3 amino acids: CASSLGPSSYNSPLHF. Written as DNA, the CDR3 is TGTGCCAGCAGCTTAGGGCCAAGCTCCTATAATTCACCCCTCCACTTT.

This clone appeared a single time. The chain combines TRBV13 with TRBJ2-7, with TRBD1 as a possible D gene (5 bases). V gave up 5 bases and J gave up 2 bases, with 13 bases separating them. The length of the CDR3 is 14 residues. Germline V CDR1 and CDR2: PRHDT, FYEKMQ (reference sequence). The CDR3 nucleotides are TGTGCCAGCAGCACTACCGACAGAGCCTACGAGCAGTACTTC. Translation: CASSTTDRAYEQYF.

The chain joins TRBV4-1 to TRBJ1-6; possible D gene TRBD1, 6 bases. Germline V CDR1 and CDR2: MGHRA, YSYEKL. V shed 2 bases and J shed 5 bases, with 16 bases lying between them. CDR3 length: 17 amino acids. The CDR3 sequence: CASSQFRGAFDNSPLHF. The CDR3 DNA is TGCGCCAGCAGCCAATTTCGGGGGGCGTTTGATAATTCACCCCTCCACTTT.

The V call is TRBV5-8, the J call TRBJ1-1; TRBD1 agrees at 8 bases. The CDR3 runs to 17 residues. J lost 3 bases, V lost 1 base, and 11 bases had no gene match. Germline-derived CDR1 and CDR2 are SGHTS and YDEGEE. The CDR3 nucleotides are TGTGCCAGCAGCTTGTGGCAGGGGGCCCTGGGGGACACTGAAGCTTTCTTT. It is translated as CASSLWQGALGDTEAFF.